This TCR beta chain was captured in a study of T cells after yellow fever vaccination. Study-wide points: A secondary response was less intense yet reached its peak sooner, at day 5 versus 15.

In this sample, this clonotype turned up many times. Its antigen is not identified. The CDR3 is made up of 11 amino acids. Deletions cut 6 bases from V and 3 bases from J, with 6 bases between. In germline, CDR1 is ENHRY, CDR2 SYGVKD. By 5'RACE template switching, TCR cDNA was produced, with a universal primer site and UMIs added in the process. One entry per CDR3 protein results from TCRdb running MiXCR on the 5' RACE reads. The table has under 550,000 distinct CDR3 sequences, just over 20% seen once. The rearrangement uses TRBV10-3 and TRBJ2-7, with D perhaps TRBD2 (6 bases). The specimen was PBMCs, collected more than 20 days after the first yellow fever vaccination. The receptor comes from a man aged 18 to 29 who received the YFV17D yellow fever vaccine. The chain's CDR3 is CAISGSYEQYF. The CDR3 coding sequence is TGTGCCATCAGCGGGAGCTACGAGCAGTACTTC.